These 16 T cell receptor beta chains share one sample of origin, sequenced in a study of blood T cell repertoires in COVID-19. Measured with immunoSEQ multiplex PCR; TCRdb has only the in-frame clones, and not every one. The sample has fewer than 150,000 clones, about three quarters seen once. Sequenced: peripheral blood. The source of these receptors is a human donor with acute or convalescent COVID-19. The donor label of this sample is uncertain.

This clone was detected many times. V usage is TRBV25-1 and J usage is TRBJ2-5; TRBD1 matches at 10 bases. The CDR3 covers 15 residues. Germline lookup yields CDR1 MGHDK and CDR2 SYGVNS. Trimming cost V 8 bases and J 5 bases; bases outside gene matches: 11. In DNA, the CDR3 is TGTGCCAGCCAAACGCGGGACAGGGGCCTTGAGACCCAGTACTTC. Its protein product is CASQTRDRGLETQYF.

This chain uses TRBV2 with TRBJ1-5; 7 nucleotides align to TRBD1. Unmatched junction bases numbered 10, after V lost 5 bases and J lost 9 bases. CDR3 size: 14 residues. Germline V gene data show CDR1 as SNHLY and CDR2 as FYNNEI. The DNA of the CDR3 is TGTGCCAGCAGTCCCGGACAGGCCCTGGGGCCCCAGCATTTT. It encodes CASSPGQALGPQHF.

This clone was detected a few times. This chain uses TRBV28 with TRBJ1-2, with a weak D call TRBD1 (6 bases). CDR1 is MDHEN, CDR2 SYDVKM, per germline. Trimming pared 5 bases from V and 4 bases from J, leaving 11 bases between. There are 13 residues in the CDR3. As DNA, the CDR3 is TGTGCCAGCAGTGGGGGGGCCCGCTATGGCTACACCTTC. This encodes CASSGGARYGYTF.

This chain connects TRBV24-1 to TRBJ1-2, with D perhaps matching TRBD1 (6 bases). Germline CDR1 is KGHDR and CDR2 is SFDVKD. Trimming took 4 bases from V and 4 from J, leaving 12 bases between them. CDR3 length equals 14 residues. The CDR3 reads CATSESTGPYGYTF. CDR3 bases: TGTGCCACCAGTGAGTCGACAGGCCCCTATGGCTACACCTTC.

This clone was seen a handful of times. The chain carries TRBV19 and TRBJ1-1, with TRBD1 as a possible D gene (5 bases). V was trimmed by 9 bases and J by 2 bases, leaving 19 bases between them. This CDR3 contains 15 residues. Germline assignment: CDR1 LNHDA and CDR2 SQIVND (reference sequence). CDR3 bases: TGTGCCAGCTTGGGCTCCGGACACCTAAACACTGAAGCTTTCTTT. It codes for CASLGSGHLNTEAFF.

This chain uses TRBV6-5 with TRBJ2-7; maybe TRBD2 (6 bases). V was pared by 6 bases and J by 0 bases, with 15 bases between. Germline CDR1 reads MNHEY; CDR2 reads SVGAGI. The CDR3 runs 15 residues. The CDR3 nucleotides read TGTGCCAGCAGGGGAGGTCAGGTAGGCTCCTACGAGCAGTACGTC. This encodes CASRGGQVGSYEQYV.

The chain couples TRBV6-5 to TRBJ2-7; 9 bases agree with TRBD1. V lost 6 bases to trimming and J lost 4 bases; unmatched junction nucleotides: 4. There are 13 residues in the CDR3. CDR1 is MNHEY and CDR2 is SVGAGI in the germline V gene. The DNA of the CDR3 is TGTGCCAGCAGCGGGACAGGGAGGTACGAGCAGTACGTC. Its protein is CASSGTGRYEQYV.

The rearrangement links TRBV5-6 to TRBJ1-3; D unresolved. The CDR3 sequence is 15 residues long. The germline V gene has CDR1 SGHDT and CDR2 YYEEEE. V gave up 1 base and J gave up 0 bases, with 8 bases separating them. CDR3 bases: TGTGCCAGCAGCTTGTATTCAGGCTCTGGAAACACCATATATTTT. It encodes CASSLYSGSGNTIYF.

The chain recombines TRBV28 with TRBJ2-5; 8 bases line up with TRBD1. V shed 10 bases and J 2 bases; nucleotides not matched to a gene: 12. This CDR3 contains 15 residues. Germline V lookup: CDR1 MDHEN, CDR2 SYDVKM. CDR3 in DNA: TGTGCCACCAGCGATACCAGGGACAGGCAAGAGACCCAGTACTTC. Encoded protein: CATSDTRDRQETQYF.

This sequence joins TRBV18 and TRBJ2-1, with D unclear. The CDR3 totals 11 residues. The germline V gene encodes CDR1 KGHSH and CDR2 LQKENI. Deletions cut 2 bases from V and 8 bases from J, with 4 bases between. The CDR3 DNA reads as TGTGCCAGCTCACCAGGGCATGAGCAGTTCTTC. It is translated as CASSPGHEQFF.

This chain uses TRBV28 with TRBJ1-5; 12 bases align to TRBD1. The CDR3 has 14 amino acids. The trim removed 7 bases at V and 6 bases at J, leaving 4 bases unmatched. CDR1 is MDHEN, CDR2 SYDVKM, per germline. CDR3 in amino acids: CASTRDRGLQPQHF. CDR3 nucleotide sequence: TGTGCCAGCACCCGGGACAGGGGGCTTCAGCCCCAGCATTTT. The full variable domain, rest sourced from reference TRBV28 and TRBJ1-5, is DVKVTQSSRYLVKRTGEKVFLECVQDMDHENMFWYRQDPGLGLRLIYFSYDVKMKEKGDIPEGYSVSREKKERFSLILESASTNQTSMYLCASTRDRGLQPQHFGDGTRLSIL.

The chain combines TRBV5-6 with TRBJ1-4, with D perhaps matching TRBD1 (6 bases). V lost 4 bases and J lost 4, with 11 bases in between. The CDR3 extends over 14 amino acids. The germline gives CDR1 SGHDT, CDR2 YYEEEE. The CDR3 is CASSRGQVNEKLFF. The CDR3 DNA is TGTGCCAGCAGCAGGGGACAAGTTAATGAAAAACTGTTTTTT.

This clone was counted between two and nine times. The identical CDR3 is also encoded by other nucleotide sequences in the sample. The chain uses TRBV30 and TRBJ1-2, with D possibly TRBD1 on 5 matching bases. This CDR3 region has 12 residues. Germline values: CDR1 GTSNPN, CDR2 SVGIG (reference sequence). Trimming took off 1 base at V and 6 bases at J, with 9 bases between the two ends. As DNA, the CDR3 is TGTGCCTGGAGTGGGGGAGGGGATGGCTACACCTTC. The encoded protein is CAWSGGGDGYTF.

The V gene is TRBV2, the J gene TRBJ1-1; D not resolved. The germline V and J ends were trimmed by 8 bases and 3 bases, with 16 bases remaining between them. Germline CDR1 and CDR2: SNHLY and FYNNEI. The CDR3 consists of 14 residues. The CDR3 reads CASGKAARDTEAFF. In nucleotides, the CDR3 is TGTGCCAGCGGTAAGGCCGCCCGGGACACTGAAGCTTTCTTT.

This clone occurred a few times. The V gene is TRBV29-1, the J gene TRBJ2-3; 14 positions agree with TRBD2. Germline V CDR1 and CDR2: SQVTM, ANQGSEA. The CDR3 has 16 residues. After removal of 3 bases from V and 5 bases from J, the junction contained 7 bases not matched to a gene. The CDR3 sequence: CSVDKTSGGAGDTQYF. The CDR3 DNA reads TGCAGCGTTGATAAGACTAGCGGGGGGGCGGGAGATACGCAGTATTTT.

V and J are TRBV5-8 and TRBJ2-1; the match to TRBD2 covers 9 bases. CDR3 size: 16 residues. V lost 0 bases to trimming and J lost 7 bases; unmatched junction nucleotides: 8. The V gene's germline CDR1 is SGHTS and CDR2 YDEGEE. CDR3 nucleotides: TGTGCCAGCAGCTTGGGGGCGGGGGGGCTGGTGAATGAGCAGTTCTTC. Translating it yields CASSLGAGGLVNEQFF.